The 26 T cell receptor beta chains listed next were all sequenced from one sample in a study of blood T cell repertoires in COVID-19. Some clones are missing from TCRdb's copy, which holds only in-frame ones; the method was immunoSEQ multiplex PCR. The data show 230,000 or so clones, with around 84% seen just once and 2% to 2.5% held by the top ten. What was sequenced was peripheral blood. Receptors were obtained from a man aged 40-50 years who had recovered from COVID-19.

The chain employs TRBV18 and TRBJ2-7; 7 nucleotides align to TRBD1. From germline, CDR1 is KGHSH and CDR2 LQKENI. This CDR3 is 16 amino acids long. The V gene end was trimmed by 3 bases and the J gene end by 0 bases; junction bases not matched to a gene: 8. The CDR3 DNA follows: TGTGCCAGCTCACCGAGGTTGACAGGGAACTCCTACGAGCAGTACTTC. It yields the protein CASSPRLTGNSYEQYF. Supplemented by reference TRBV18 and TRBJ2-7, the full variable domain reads NAGVMQNPRHLVRRRGQEARLRCSPMKGHSHVYWYRQLPEEGLKFMVYLQKENIIDESGMPKERFSAEFPKEGPSILRIQQVVRGDSAAYFCASSPRLTGNSYEQYFGPGTRLTVT.

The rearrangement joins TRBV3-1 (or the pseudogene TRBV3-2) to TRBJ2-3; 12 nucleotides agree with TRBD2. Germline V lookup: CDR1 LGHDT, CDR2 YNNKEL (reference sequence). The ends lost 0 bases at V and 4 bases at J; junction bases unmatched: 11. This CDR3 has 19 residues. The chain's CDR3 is CASSQDSTSGSVLADTQYF. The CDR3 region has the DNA TGTGCCAGCAGCCAAGATTCGACTAGCGGGAGCGTACTCGCAGATACGCAGTATTTT.

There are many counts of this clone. CDR3: CASSLEGVEKLFF. The CDR3 nucleotides read TGTGCCAGCAGCTTAGAGGGAGTTGAAAAACTGTTTTTT. The chain employs TRBV7-9 and TRBJ1-4; D unclear. V lost 1 base to trimming and J lost 7 bases, with 7 bases between them. Germline V gene sequence: CDR1 SEHNR, CDR2 FQNEAQ (reference sequence). The CDR3 consists of 13 residues.

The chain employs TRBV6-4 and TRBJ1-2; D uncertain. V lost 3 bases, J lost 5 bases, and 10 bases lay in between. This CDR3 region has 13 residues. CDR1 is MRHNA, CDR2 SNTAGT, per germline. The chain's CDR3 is CASSEGASYGYTF. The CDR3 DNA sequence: TGTGCCAGCAGTGAGGGAGCTTCATATGGCTACACCTTC.

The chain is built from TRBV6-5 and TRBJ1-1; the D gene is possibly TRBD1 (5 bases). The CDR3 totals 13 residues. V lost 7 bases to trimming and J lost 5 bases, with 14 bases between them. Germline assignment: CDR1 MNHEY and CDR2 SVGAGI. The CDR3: CASTLGGVTEAFF. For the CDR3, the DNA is TGTGCCAGCACCCTGGGGGGGGTAACTGAAGCTTTCTTT.

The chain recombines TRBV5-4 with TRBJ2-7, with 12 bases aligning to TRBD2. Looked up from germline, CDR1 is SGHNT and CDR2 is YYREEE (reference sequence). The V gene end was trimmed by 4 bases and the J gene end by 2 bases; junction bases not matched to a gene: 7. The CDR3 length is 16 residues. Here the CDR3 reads CASSTGLAGTTYEQYF. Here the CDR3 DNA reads TGTGCCAGCAGCACGGGACTAGCGGGTACTACCTACGAGCAGTACTTC.

Here the CDR3 reads CASSQGAGLAYEQFF. Written as DNA, the CDR3 is TGCGCCAGCAGCCAGGGTGCTGGACTAGCATATGAGCAGTTCTTC. The chain is built from TRBV4-3 and TRBJ2-1, with 8 positions matching TRBD2. CDR3 length: 15 residues. Germline lookup yields CDR1 LGHNA and CDR2 YSLEER. The junction had 9 bases not matched to a gene; V was cut back by 3 bases and J by 8 bases.

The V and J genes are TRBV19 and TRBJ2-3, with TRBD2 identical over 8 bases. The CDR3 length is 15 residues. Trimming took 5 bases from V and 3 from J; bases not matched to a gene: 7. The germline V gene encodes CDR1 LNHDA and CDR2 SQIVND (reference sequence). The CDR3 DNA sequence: TGTGCCAGTAGTTCAGCGGGAGTAGGAACAGATACGCAGTATTTT. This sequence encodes CASSSAGVGTDTQYF.

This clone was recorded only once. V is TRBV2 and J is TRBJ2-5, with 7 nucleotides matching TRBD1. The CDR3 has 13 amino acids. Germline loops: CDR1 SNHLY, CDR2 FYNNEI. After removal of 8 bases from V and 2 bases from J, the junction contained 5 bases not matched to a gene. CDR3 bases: TGTGCCAGCGATAGGGACAGACAAGAGACCCAGTACTTC. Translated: CASDRDRQETQYF.

CDR3 in DNA: TGTGCCAGTAGTACGGACACTTTAAGGGGCTACACCTTC. Its translation: CASSTDTLRGYTF. The V call is TRBV19, the J call TRBJ1-2; possible D gene TRBD1, 5 bases. V was cut by 4 bases and J by 8 bases, with 14 bases left in between. Germline loops: CDR1 LNHDA, CDR2 SQIVND (reference sequence). The length of the CDR3 is 13 residues. The full variable domain, with the rest looked up from reference TRBV19 and TRBJ1-2, is DGGITQSPKYLFRKEGQNVTLSCEQNLNHDAMYWYRQDPGQGLRLIYYSQIVNDFQKGDIAEGYSVSREKKESFPLTVTSAQKNPTAFYLCASSTDTLRGYTFGSGTRLTVV.

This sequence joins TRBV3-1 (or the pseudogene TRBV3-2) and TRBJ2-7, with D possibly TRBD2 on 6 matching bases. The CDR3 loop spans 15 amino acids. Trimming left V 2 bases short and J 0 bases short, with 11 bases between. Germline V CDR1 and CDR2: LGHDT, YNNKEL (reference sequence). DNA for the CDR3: TGTGCCAGCAGCCAAATGGCGGGACTCTCCTACGAGCAGTACTTC. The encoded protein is CASSQMAGLSYEQYF.

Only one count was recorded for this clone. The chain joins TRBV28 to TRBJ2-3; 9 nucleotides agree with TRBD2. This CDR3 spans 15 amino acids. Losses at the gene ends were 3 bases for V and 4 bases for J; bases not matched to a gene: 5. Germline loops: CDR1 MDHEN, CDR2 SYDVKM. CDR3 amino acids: CASSFRTSAPDTQYF. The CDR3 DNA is TGTGCCAGCAGTTTTAGGACTAGCGCGCCAGATACGCAGTATTTT.

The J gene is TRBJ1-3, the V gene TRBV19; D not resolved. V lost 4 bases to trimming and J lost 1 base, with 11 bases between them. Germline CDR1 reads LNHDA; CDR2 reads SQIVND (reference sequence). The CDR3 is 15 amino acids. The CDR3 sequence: CASSTEAYSGNTIYF. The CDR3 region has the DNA TGTGCCAGTAGTACAGAAGCATATTCTGGAAACACCATATATTTT.

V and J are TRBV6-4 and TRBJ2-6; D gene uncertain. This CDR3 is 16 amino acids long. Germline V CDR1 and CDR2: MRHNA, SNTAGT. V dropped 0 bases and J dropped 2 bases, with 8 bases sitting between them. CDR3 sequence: CASSDSIVPGANVLTF. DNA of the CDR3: TGTGCCAGCAGTGACTCGATAGTTCCTGGGGCCAACGTCCTGACTTTC.

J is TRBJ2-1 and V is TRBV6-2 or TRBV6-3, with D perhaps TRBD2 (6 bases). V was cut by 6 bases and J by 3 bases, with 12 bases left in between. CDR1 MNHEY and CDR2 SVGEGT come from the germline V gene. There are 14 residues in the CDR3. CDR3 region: CASSRDWGYNEQFF. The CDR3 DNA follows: TGTGCCAGCAGCCGGGACTGGGGCTACAATGAGCAGTTCTTC.

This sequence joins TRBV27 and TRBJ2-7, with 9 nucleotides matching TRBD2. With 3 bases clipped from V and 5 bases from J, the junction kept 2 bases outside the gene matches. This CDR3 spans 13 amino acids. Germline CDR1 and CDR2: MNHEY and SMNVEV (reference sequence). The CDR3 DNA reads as TGTGCCAGCAGTTTTAGCGGGGGAAACGAGCAGTACTTC. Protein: CASSFSGGNEQYF.

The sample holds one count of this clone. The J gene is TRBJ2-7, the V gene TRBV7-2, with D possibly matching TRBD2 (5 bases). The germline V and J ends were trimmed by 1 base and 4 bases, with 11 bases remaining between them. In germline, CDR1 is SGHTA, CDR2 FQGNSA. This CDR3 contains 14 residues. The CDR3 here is CASSLVVGDYEQYF. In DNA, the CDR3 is TGTGCCAGCAGCTTAGTCGTCGGGGATTACGAGCAGTACTTC. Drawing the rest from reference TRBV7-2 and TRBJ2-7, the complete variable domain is GAGVSQSPSNKVTEKGKDVELRCDPISGHTALYWYRQSLGQGLEFLIYFQGNSAPDKSGLPSDRFSAERTGGSVSTLTIQRTQQEDSAVYLCASSLVVGDYEQYFGPGTRLTVT.

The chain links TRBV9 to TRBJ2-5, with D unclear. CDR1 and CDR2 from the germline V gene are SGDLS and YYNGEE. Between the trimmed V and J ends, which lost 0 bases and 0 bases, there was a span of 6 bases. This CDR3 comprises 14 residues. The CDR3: CASSVDPNQETQYF. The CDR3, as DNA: TGTGCCAGCAGCGTAGATCCAAACCAAGAGACCCAGTACTTC.

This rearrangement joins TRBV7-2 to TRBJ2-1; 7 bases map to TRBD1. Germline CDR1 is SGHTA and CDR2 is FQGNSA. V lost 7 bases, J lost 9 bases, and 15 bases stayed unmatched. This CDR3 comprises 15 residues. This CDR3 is CASTPDRWPVGEQFF. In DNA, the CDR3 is TGTGCCAGCACCCCGGACAGGTGGCCGGTAGGTGAGCAGTTCTTC.

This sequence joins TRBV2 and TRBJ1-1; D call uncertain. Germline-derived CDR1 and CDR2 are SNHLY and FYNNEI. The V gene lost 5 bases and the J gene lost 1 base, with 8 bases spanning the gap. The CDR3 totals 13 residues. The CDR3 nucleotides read TGTGCCAGCAGTCGGGAGGGGAACACTGAAGCTTTCTTT. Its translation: CASSREGNTEAFF.

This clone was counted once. The CDR3 coding sequence is TGTGCCAGCAGCCAAGAGGAGGGGCATTCGAACACCGGGGAGCTGTTTTTT. Amino acids: CASSQEEGHSNTGELFF. The V gene is TRBV3-1 (or the pseudogene TRBV3-2), the J gene TRBJ2-2; TRBD2 is a possible D gene (6 bases). V lost 0 bases to trimming and J lost 0 bases, with 11 bases between them. Germline-derived CDR1 and CDR2 are LGHDT and YNNKEL (reference sequence). The CDR3 loop spans 17 amino acids.

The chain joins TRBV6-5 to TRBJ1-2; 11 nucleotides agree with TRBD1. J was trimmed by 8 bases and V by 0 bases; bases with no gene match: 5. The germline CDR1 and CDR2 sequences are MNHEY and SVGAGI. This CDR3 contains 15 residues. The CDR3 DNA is TGTGCCAGCAGTTACTCACGGACAGGGGGCGACGGCTACACCTTC. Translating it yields CASSYSRTGGDGYTF.

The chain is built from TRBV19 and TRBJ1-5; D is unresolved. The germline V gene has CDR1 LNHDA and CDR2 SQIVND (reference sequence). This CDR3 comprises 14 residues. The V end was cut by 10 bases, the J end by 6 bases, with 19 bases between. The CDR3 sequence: CATSGRGGGQPQHF. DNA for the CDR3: TGTGCCACCTCGGGGAGAGGAGGAGGTCAGCCCCAGCATTTT. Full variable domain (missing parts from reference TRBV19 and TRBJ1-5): DGGITQSPKYLFRKEGQNVTLSCEQNLNHDAMYWYRQDPGQGLRLIYYSQIVNDFQKGDIAEGYSVSREKKESFPLTVTSAQKNPTAFYLCATSGRGGGQPQHFGDGTRLSIL.

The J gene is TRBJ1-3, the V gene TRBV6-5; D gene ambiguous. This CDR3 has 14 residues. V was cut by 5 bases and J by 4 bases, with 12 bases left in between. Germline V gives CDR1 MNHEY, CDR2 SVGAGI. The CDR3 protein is CASSPLPGGNTIYF. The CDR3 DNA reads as TGTGCCAGCAGTCCCTTACCGGGAGGAAACACCATATATTTT.

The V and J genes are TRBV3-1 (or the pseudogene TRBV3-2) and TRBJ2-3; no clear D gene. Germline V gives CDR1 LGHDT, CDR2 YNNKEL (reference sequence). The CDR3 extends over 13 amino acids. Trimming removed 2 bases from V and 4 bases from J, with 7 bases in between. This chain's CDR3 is CASSQLQSDTQYF. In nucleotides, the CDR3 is TGTGCCAGCAGCCAATTACAGTCAGATACGCAGTATTTT.

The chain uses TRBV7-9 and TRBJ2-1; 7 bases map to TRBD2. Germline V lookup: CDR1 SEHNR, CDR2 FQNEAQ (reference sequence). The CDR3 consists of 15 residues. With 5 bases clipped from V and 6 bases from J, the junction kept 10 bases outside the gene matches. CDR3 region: CASSTRLAVSNEQFF. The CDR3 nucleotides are TGTGCCAGCAGCACCAGACTAGCCGTTTCCAATGAGCAGTTCTTC.